The next 24 T cell receptor beta chains were all read from a single sample in a study of CD8 T cells in ankylosing spondylitis. TCRdb re-derived calls from the 5' RACE reads in MiXCR, one entry per CDR3 protein. The data show 130,000 or so distinct CDR3 sequences, more than 9.5% seen once. The material sequenced was blood, either unsorted or a sorted T cell fraction (not recorded which). Every receptor here comes from a female donor with ankylosing spondylitis or in good health (not recorded which).

This clonotype came up many times. The gene calls are TRBV20-1 and TRBJ1-1, with D unresolved. This CDR3 has 11 amino acids. Germline values: CDR1 DFQATT, CDR2 SNEGSKA (reference sequence). Trimming took 5 bases from V and 10 from J, leaving 14 bases between them. The CDR3 sequence is CSAQAEARAFF. CDR3 nucleotide sequence: TGCAGTGCTCAGGCGGAGGCTCGAGCTTTCTTT.

This clonotype was seen a few times. The V and J genes are TRBV12-3 or TRBV12-4 and TRBJ1-1; maybe TRBD1 (5 bases). CDR3 length equals 15 residues. Trimming pared 3 bases from V and 1 base from J, leaving 12 bases between. The CDR3 bases are TGTGCCAGCAGTTTCAGGGCAGGAACGAACACTGAAGCTTTCTTT. Translation gives CASSFRAGTNTEAFF.

Ten or more counts support this clonotype. The J gene is TRBJ2-3, the V gene TRBV5-1; 8 bases line up with TRBD2. CDR1 is SGHRS, CDR2 YFSETQ, per germline. CDR3 length: 15 residues. Losses at the gene ends were 6 bases for V and 2 bases for J; bases not matched to a gene: 8. The CDR3 DNA is TGCGCCAGCATTGGGAGCGGGAGCCCCACAGATACGCAGTATTTT. Its translation is CASIGSGSPTDTQYF.

This clonotype was seen many times. V gene TRBV27 combines with J gene TRBJ2-7; 7 bases are shared with TRBD2. Losses at the gene ends were 6 bases for V and 8 bases for J; bases not matched to a gene: 16. Per the germline V gene, CDR1 is MNHEY and CDR2 is SMNVEV (reference sequence). The CDR3 totals 15 residues. The DNA for the CDR3 is TGTGCCAGCAGAATAAAGGGAGGGGAAAGTAGTAAGCAGTACTTC. Its protein product is CASRIKGGESSKQYF.

This sequence joins TRBV11-2 and TRBJ2-3, with D uncertain. The CDR3 is made up of 15 amino acids. Germline CDR1 and CDR2: SGHAT and FQNNGV. The V and J ends lost 5 bases and 0 bases respectively, with 12 bases between them. This CDR3 is CASSPTSTSTDTQYF. The CDR3 bases are TGTGCCAGCAGCCCGACTTCTACTAGCACAGATACGCAGTATTTT.

This clonotype has at least ten counts. The chain uses TRBV12-3 or TRBV12-4 and TRBJ2-7, with D possibly TRBD2 on 6 matching bases. V gave up 7 bases and J gave up 5 bases, with 18 bases separating them. This CDR3 has 14 amino acids. The CDR3 here is CASTPTGTLDEQYF. The CDR3 nucleotides read TGTGCCAGCACCCCGACCGGGACTTTGGACGAGCAGTACTTC.

The chain joins TRBV7-6 to TRBJ2-7; a weak D match, TRBD1 (5 bases). CDR1 SGHVS and CDR2 FNYEAQ come from the germline V gene. Trimming took 5 bases from V and 1 from J, leaving 15 bases between them. This CDR3 has 15 amino acids. CDR3 sequence reads: CASSPRGTGSYEQYF. CDR3 nucleotides: TGTGCCAGCAGCCCTAGAGGTACAGGATCCTACGAGCAGTACTTC.

This clonotype was observed many times. The chain has TRBV20-1 and TRBJ2-7; the D gene is possibly TRBD2 (5 bases). This CDR3 is built from 14 residues. Germline lookup yields CDR1 DFQATT and CDR2 SNEGSKA (reference sequence). Between the trimmed V and J ends, which lost 0 bases and 3 bases, there was a span of 12 bases. CDR3 DNA sequence: TGCAGTGCTAGAGATCTTGACGGGGACTACGAGCAGTACTTC. It specifies CSARDLDGDYEQYF.

Of note for this clonotype: With a much larger clone just one base away, this may be a read error. The gene calls are TRBV19 and TRBJ2-1; D is perhaps TRBD1 (5 bases). The germline CDR1 and CDR2 sequences are LNHDA and SQIVND (reference sequence). The CDR3 extends over 14 amino acids. The V and J ends lost 7 bases and 3 bases respectively, with 13 bases between them. The CDR3 DNA is TGTGCCAGTACGCCAGGGTCAATCTACAATGAGCAGTTCTTC. Protein: CASTPGSIYNEQFF.

The J gene is TRBJ1-2, the V gene TRBV7-8; D not resolved. Germline V gene data show CDR1 as SGHVS and CDR2 as FQNEAQ. The CDR3 extends over 11 amino acids. V was shortened by 4 bases and J by 8 bases, with 8 bases between the two germline ends. The CDR3 is CASSSGRGYTF. CDR3 DNA: TGTGCCAGCAGCTCGGGGAGAGGCTACACCTTC. Filled out from reference TRBV7-8 and TRBJ1-2, the complete variable domain reads GAGVSQSPRYKVAKRGQDVALRCDPISGHVSLFWYQQALGQGPEFLTYFQNEAQLDKSGLPSDRFFAERPEGSVSTLKIQRTQQEDSAVYLCASSSGRGYTFGSGTRLTVV.

In its sample, this clonotype was seen many times. The J gene is TRBJ1-6, the V gene TRBV11-2; D is unresolved. V was trimmed by 5 bases and J by 7 bases, leaving 18 bases between them. Germline CDR1 and CDR2: SGHAT and FQNNGV. The CDR3 totals 16 residues. Written as DNA, the CDR3 is TGTGCCAGCAGCCCCCTGGGAGGGCCCCAAAATTCACCCCTCCACTTT. This gives the protein CASSPLGGPQNSPLHF.

This clonotype was detected many times. The chain carries TRBV9 and TRBJ2-2; 8 nucleotides match TRBD2. Losses at the gene ends were 0 bases for V and 2 bases for J; bases not matched to a gene: 3. Germline values: CDR1 SGDLS, CDR2 YYNGEE. The CDR3 length is 16 residues. CDR3 sequence reads: CASSVVAGLNTGELFF. CDR3 nucleotide sequence: TGTGCCAGCAGCGTAGTAGCGGGGCTCAACACCGGGGAGCTGTTTTTT.

Many counts were recorded for this clonotype. The chain joins TRBV18 to TRBJ2-2, with D uncertain. The CDR3 covers 13 residues. CDR1 is KGHSH, CDR2 LQKENI, per germline. The germline V and J ends were trimmed by 7 bases and 0 bases, with 6 bases remaining between them. The CDR3 loop reads CASFESNTGELFF. CDR3 bases: TGTGCCAGCTTCGAGTCGAACACCGGGGAGCTGTTTTTT. Supplemented by reference TRBV18 and TRBJ2-2, the full variable domain reads NAGVMQNPRHLVRRRGQEARLRCSPMKGHSHVYWYRQLPEEGLKFMVYLQKENIIDESGMPKERFSAEFPKEGPSILRIQQVVRGDSAAYFCASFESNTGELFFGEGSRLTVL.

The rearrangement joins TRBV7-2 to TRBJ2-1, with no clear D. This CDR3 has 15 residues. The germline V gene encodes CDR1 SGHTA and CDR2 FQGNSA. Trimming took 5 bases from V and 0 from J, leaving 11 bases between them. The CDR3 DNA reads TGTGCCAGCAGCACCCGACTTAGCTCCTACAATGAGCAGTTCTTC. This translates into CASSTRLSSYNEQFF.

This clonotype was observed at least ten times. The chain combines TRBV7-2 with TRBJ2-3; D unclear. This CDR3 comprises 13 residues. Germline V gene lookup returns CDR1 SGHTA and CDR2 FQGNSA. Trimming removed 6 bases from V and 6 bases from J, with 13 bases in between. CDR3 coding DNA: TGTGCCAGCAGTTCATACGGGCCGGATACGCAGTATTTT. The encoded protein is CASSSYGPDTQYF.

This clonotype was seen at least ten times. The chain recombines TRBV20-1 with TRBJ1-2, with D unresolved. V was trimmed by 2 bases and J by 2 bases, leaving 12 bases between them. The length of the CDR3 is 14 residues. CDR1 is DFQATT, CDR2 SNEGSKA, per germline (reference sequence). The CDR3 nucleotides are TGCAGTGCTAGACCTAACGGCAAGAACTATGGCTACACCTTC. Its translation is CSARPNGKNYGYTF.

Turning to this clonotype: Since a much larger clone is just one base distant, this may be a read error. The chain uses TRBV20-1 and TRBJ2-2, with 10 bases identical to TRBD1. Germline CDR1 is DFQATT and CDR2 is SNEGSKA (reference sequence). The CDR3 contains 16 residues. As DNA, the CDR3 is TGCTGTGCTAGAGCAATCCGACAGGGGGCCACCGGGGAGCTGTTTTTT. This encodes CCARAIRQGATGELFF.

The sample holds many counts of this clonotype. CDR3 in amino acids: CSAGGNGEQYF. The DNA for the CDR3 is TGCAGTGCAGGAGGCAACGGCGAGCAGTACTTC. V usage is TRBV20-1 and J usage is TRBJ2-7, with D tentatively TRBD2 (5 bases). CDR1 DFQATT and CDR2 SNEGSKA come from the germline V gene (reference sequence). This CDR3 has 11 residues. The V and J ends lost 6 bases and 6 bases respectively, with 12 bases between them.

In this sample, this clonotype turned up many times. CDR3 in DNA: TGTGCCAGCAGCTTCAGGCGGGGCTCCTACAATGAGCAGTTCTTC. Its protein is CASSFRRGSYNEQFF. This sequence joins TRBV7-2 and TRBJ2-1, with a weak D call TRBD2 (6 bases). The germline V gene has CDR1 SGHTA and CDR2 FQGNSA. The length of the CDR3 is 15 residues. Trimming stripped 3 bases from V and 0 bases from J, with 9 bases between.

The chain recombines TRBV7-7 with TRBJ2-1, with D hard to call. CDR3 length: 13 residues. The germline CDR1 and CDR2 sequences are SSHAT and FNYEAQ (reference sequence). Trimming pared 7 bases from V and 3 bases from J, leaving 10 bases between. The CDR3 loop reads CASNLAHYNEQFF. For the CDR3, the DNA is TGTGCCAGCAACTTGGCCCACTACAATGAGCAGTTCTTC. Full variable domain (remainder filled in from reference TRBV7-7 and TRBJ2-1): GAGVSQSPRYKVTKRGQDVTLRCDPISSHATLYWYQQALGQGPEFLTYFNYEAQPDKSGLPSDRFSAERPEGSISTLTIQRTEQRDSAMYRCASNLAHYNEQFFGPGTRLTVL.

V is TRBV20-1 and J is TRBJ1-1, with D maybe TRBD1 (5 bases). In germline, CDR1 is DFQATT, CDR2 SNEGSKA (reference sequence). Deletions cut 5 bases from V and 1 base from J, with 11 bases between. CDR3 size: 13 residues. The CDR3 protein is CSAPGTKNTEAFF. CDR3 DNA sequence: TGCAGTGCTCCCGGGACCAAGAACACTGAAGCTTTCTTT.

The chain couples TRBV11-3 to TRBJ1-1, with D unresolved. The V end lost 0 bases, the J end lost 4 bases, and 12 bases lay between the germline ends. The CDR3 sequence is 15 residues long. From germline, CDR1 is SGHNT and CDR2 YENEEA. The CDR3 spells CASSLEVGRRTEAFF. Here the CDR3 DNA reads TGTGCCAGCAGCTTAGAGGTAGGGAGGCGCACTGAAGCTTTCTTT.

Many counts were recorded for this clonotype. The chain is built from TRBV25-1 and TRBJ2-1; no clear D gene. Trimming took off 5 bases at V and 5 bases at J, with 19 bases between the two ends. Germline V lookup: CDR1 MGHDK, CDR2 SYGVNS. The CDR3 is 16 residues long. The CDR3 is CASSPIRSPQNNEQFF. The CDR3 nucleotides are TGTGCCAGCAGTCCTATTAGGAGTCCGCAGAACAATGAGCAGTTCTTC.

The chain carries TRBV11-2 and TRBJ1-3, with D unclear. V lost 1 base to trimming and J lost 4 bases, with 8 bases between them. The CDR3 contains 14 residues. Germline V CDR1 and CDR2: SGHAT, FQNNGV. This chain's CDR3 is CASSLAPYGNTIYF. CDR3 nucleotide sequence: TGTGCCAGCAGCTTAGCCCCTTACGGAAACACCATATATTTT.